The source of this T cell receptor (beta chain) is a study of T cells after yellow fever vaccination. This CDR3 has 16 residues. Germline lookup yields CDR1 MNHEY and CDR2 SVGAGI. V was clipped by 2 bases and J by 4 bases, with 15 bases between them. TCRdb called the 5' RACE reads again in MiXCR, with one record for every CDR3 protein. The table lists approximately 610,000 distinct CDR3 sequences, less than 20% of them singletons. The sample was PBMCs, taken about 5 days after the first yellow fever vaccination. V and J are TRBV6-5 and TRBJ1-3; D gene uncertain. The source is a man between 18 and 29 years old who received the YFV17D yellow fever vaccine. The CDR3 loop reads CASSYNSGPGGNTIYF. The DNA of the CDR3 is TGTGCCAGCAGTTACAACTCAGGCCCAGGAGGAAACACCATATATTTT.